The subject of this entry is one TCR beta chain. Its antigen remains undetermined. Nothing much larger sits one base from this clone, and base qualities are not available. To estimate absolute template abundance from read counts, synthetic TCR analog templates were spiked into each PCR. The immunoSEQ assay was used to amplify TCRbeta CDR3 regions from genomic DNA with bias-controlled V and J gene primers. Sequencing of rearranged TCRbeta segments was performed at approximately 20X coverage. In the original analysis: Clustering was used to correct sequencing errors, and CDR3s were annotated against IMGT to assign V, D and J genes. Downstream analyses used only productive TCRbeta rearrangements, leaving out any out-of-frame or stop-codon sequences. To compute clonality, Shannon entropy was normalized by the log of the number of unique productive sequences and then subtracted from one. Fisher's exact test with Benjamini-Hochberg correction, at a threshold of adjusted p below 0.01, was used to find clones that differed between time points or between blood and tumor. TCRdb retrieved this table from immuneACCESS and kept in-frame rearrangements only. Not all clones are present; in checked studies, unresolved V genes account for under half, and no reason is known for the remainder. The DNA was the basis for D and trimming; V, J and clone size are from that table. The sample data list 45,000 to 65,000 clones, and over 75% of these were observed just once. The ten largest account for approximately 15% of the sample.

From the germline V gene (reference sequence), CDR1 is GTSNPN and CDR2 is SVGIG. The V end loses 1 base and the J end loses 14 bases, and a stretch of 19 bases separates them. Measured from the cysteine to the phenylalanine, the CDR3 is 13 residues long. Solely the CDR3 DNA is kept, with 39 bases framed from the first base. This entry belongs to a study of PD-L1 blockade in urothelial cancer (dated by TCRdb to 2016 to 2017). In the study overall: Every patient began therapy at some point between 2013 and 2015 and was given atezolizumab 1,200 mg intravenously every 3 weeks. Durable clinical benefit was defined as progression-free survival longer than 6 months, and TCR features were also tested against progression-free and overall survival. About 85% of the roughly 29 patients were identified as males with urothelial cancer of bladder origin, and a prior smoking history was reported by 18 of 29 patients. The study, an exploratory multi-omic analysis, examined somatic, immune and clinical correlates of response to PD-L1 blockade with atezolizumab in urothelial cancer. Blood samples were analyzed at 3 weeks after treatment start (second dose) and at 6 weeks after treatment start. Pretreatment blood TCR-seq was available for 27 to 30 patients, at least one posttreatment blood collection was obtained for some 24 patients, and tumor TCR-seq was available for some 24 patients. Pretreatment tumor samples, along with matched peripheral blood collected serially before and after atezolizumab treatment, underwent TCR sequencing. Blood samples gave median yields of about 140,000 T cells and some 80,000 unique TCRs, along with a median clonality of 0.080. Durable clinical benefit was achieved by nine patients but not by the remaining 20. An ECOG performance status of 0 or 1 was recorded for the patients, and 0 to 3 prior chemotherapy regimens had been received by the patients. In the same patients, whole exome sequencing and RNA sequencing of pretreatment tumors were performed in addition to TCR sequencing.

The time point label, read with the paper, signifies: pretreatment peripheral blood. A total of 25 to 35 patients with locally advanced or metastatic urothelial carcinoma, treated at Memorial Sloan Kettering on a trial protocol, made up the cohort. Peripheral blood mononuclear cells were collected pretreatment and during treatment, at between 1 and 8 total time points per patient. The Qiagen DNeasy Blood extraction kit was used to purify genomic DNA from total PBMCs and tumor samples. PBMCs were collected pretreatment and during treatment and were isolated and stored as previously described. On the study overall, not on this receptor specifically: Among patients with durable benefit, tumor-associated TCR clones showed greater expansion in peripheral blood 3 weeks after treatment started (n of about 21, p = 0.022). Improved progression-free and overall survival was found to be associated with pretreatment peripheral blood TCR clonality below the median. Because the sample size was small (n ≈ 27) and many exploratory analyses were performed, the results are intended to be hypothesis-generating.

The sequence came from an older man with urothelial cancer. The starting material was PBMCs, obtained around atezolizumab (anti-PD-L1) treatment. The V and J genes are TRBV30 and TRBJ2-3; a tentative D call is TRBD2 (7 bases match). Here the CDR3 is given as CAWSEGGHRYAYF. The nucleotides are TGTGCCTGGAGTGAGGGGGGGCACAGATACGCGTATTTT. With the rest looked up from the reference TRBV30 and TRBJ2-3 genes rather than sequenced, the full variable domain is SQTIHQWPATLVQPVGSPLSLECTVEGTSNPNLYWYRQAAGRGLQLLFYSVGIGQISSEVPQNLSASRPQDRQFILSSKKLLLSDSGFYLCAWSEGGHRYAYFGPGTRLTVL.